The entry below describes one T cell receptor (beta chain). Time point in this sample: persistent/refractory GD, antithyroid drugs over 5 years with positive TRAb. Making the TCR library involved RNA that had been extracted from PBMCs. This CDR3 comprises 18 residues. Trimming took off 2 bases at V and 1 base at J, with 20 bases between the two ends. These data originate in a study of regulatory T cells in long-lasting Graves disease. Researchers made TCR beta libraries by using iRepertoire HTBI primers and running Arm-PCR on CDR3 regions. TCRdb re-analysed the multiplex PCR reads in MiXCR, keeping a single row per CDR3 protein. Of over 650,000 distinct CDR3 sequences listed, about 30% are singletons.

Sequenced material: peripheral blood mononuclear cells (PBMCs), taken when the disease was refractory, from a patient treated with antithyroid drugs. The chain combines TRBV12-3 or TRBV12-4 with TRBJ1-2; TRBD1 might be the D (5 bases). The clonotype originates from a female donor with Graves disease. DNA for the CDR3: TGTGCCAGCAGTTTAACACTGACAGCCTCGCGCCTTAACTATGGCTACACCTTC. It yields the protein CASSLTLTASRLNYGYTF.